This TCR beta chain emerged from a study of cytomegalovirus exposure and HLA in healthy donors. The study, taken as a whole, reports: Researchers catalogued some 160 TCR beta chains as cytomegalovirus-associated. For most TCR beta V segments, an earlier analysis put the productive rate at about 87% or about 30% of the time.

This clone was counted only a few times. Its target is unknown. Researchers ran the PCR with 60 Vbeta and 13 Jbeta primers. Some clones are missing from TCRdb's copy, which holds only in-frame ones; the method was immunoSEQ multiplex PCR. The profile covers 150,000 to 200,000 clones, with about 79% appearing a single time and more than 12% taken by the ten largest. Germline V gives CDR1 MNHNS, CDR2 SASEGT. CDR3 length: 14 residues. V lost 3 bases, J lost 2 bases, and 3 bases stayed unmatched. Sequences were obtained from PBMCs. The sequence came from a man between 50 and 59 years old in good health and CMV-seropositive. The J gene is TRBJ1-2, the V gene TRBV6-1; 7 nucleotides align to TRBD1. The CDR3 region has the DNA TGTGCCAGCAGTGAGTTGACAGGGAACTATGGCTACACCTTC. Its protein product is CASSELTGNYGYTF.